This T cell receptor beta chain was identified during a study of T cell responses to AZD1222 COVID-19 vaccine. Study information: Both about-4-week and about-12-week second-dose recipients were combined.

Data came from immunoSEQ multiplex PCR; TCRdb stores just in-frame clones and leaves some out. The sample has more than 150,000 clones, roughly nine tenths seen once. Worth noting for this clone: Its specificity is unknown.

Study observations and caveats: After two AZD1222 doses, spike-specific TCR breadth and depth rose versus day 0. Targeting of unmutated variant regions was reportedly seen in nearly half of spike-specific TCRs.

The V gene lost 3 bases and the J gene lost 1 base, with 13 bases spanning the gap. The CDR3 runs to 15 residues. The germline gives CDR1 SGHKS, CDR2 YYEKEE (reference sequence). This material consisted of peripheral blood, taken on day 0 of AZD1222 vaccination. The V call is TRBV5-5, the J call TRBJ1-1; D is uncertain. This TCR came from an adult in good health. The CDR3 bases are TGTGCCAGCAGCTCGCTAACCGGGAAGAACACTGAAGCTTTCTTT. Translation gives CASSSLTGKNTEAFF.